This T cell receptor (beta chain) was captured by sequencing in a study of identical twins. The study's findings and limits: Reduced insertions were recorded for abundant cord blood beta clonotypes, with no such pattern in memory repertoires. Analyses based on zero insertions could be partly confounded by invariant MAIT and iNKT cells. The authors drew conclusions from cross-sectional statistical analysis rather than following the same donors.

Many counts were recorded for this clonotype. As yet, its antigen is unknown. TCRdb analysed the 5' RACE reads with MiXCR anew, one entry per CDR3 protein. The table lists 400,000 to 500,000 distinct CDR3 sequences, approximately 17% of them singletons, with around 12% in the top ten. Trimming removed 1 base at V and 2 bases at J, with 8 bases between. The CDR3 is made up of 14 amino acids. Germline V gene sequence: CDR1 SEHNR, CDR2 FQNEAQ (reference sequence). The V and J genes are TRBV7-9 and TRBJ2-5; no clear D. Sequencing was carried out using naive T cells sorted from blood. The clonotype originates from a man over 45 in good health. This chain's CDR3 is CASSLVTAQETQYF. CDR3 sequence (DNA): TGTGCCAGCAGCTTAGTGACTGCGCAAGAGACCCAGTACTTC. The entire variable domain, with the rest obtained from reference TRBV7-9 and TRBJ2-5, is as follows: DTGVSQNPRHKITKRGQNVTFRCDPISEHNRLYWYRQTLGQGPEFLTYFQNEAQLEKSRLLSDRFSAERPKGSFSTLEIQRTEQGDSAMYLCASSLVTAQETQYFGPGTRLLVL.